These 24 T cell receptor beta chains were all obtained from the same sample, sequenced in a study of blood T cell repertoires in COVID-19. Generated by immunoSEQ multiplex PCR, the TCRdb table keeps only in-frame clones and is missing some. The sample holds some 260,000 clones; more than 70% are singletons and the top ten take roughly 6.7%. Sequencing was performed on peripheral blood. The origin of the receptors is a woman aged 25 to 45 with COVID-19, enrolled during active disease.

The genes are TRBV6-4 and TRBJ2-1; D might be TRBD1 (9 bases). The CDR3 totals 14 residues. Germline assignment: CDR1 MRHNA and CDR2 SNTAGT. V lost 6 bases to trimming and J lost 9 bases, with 18 bases between them. CDR3 amino acids: CASSLRGGQGEQFF. DNA of the CDR3: TGTGCCAGCAGCCTACGGGGGGGACAGGGTGAGCAGTTCTTC.

Written as DNA, the CDR3 is TGTGCCAGCAGCCCACCCAGGGCAGGGGGAAACACCATATATTTT. Protein: CASSPPRAGGNTIYF. The chain has TRBV7-2 and TRBJ1-3, with D perhaps matching TRBD1 (5 bases). CDR1 is SGHTA and CDR2 is FQGNSA in the germline V gene. The CDR3 runs 15 residues. Trimming removed 5 bases from V and 4 bases from J, with 15 bases in between.

This chain uses TRBV27 with TRBJ1-1; D unresolved. The germline V gene has CDR1 MNHEY and CDR2 SMNVEV (reference sequence). V lost 6 bases and J lost 1, with 12 bases in between. There are 14 residues in the CDR3. In DNA form, the CDR3 reads TGTGCCAGCAGGCCGACTAGTTGGAACACTGAAGCTTTCTTT. Its protein product is CASRPTSWNTEAFF.

The chain has TRBV28 and TRBJ2-7, with D unresolved. Germline loops: CDR1 MDHEN, CDR2 SYDVKM. This CDR3 spans 13 amino acids. V was shortened by 3 bases and J by 5 bases, with 11 bases between the two germline ends. DNA for the CDR3: TGTGCCAGCAGTTTCGAGCTAGTCCACGAGCAGTACTTC. Residues: CASSFELVHEQYF. Full variable domain (rest looked up from reference TRBV28 and TRBJ2-7): DVKVTQSSRYLVKRTGEKVFLECVQDMDHENMFWYRQDPGLGLRLIYFSYDVKMKEKGDIPEGYSVSREKKERFSLILESASTNQTSMYLCASSFELVHEQYFGPGTRLTVT.

CDR3 DNA: TGCGCCAGCAGGACGCTAGCGGGCAACGAGGGTGAGCAGTTCTTC. Translated, it gives CASRTLAGNEGEQFF. This chain connects TRBV10-2 to TRBJ2-1; 8 bases are a match to TRBD2. Germline CDR1 is WSHSY and CDR2 is SAAADI. This CDR3 is 15 amino acids long. With 6 bases clipped from V and 9 bases from J, the junction kept 13 bases outside the gene matches.

This sequence joins TRBV28 and TRBJ1-1; 9 bases are a match to TRBD1. Looked up from germline, CDR1 is MDHEN and CDR2 is SYDVKM. The CDR3 runs 16 residues. The V segment lost 5 bases and the J segment 0 bases; nucleotides outside the gene matches: 7. CDR3 DNA sequence: TGTGCCAGCAGTATACAGGGGGCGGGTGTGAACACTGAAGCTTTCTTT. Amino acid sequence: CASSIQGAGVNTEAFF.

V and J are TRBV2 and TRBJ1-1; maybe TRBD1 (6 bases). V lost 2 bases and J 4 bases, leaving 11 bases between the germline ends. This CDR3 comprises 14 residues. Germline V gene data show CDR1 as SNHLY and CDR2 as FYNNEI. In nucleotides, the CDR3 is TGTGCCAGCAGTGAAAACAGGGTGAGCACTGAAGCTTTCTTT. Translation: CASSENRVSTEAFF.

The chain carries TRBV4-3 and TRBJ2-2; D is undetermined. V shed 1 base and J shed 1 base, with 10 bases lying between them. This CDR3 region has 16 residues. CDR1 is LGHNA and CDR2 is YSLEER in the germline V gene. The CDR3 DNA is TGCGCCAGCAGCCAAGTTCTGGCAGGGAACACCGGGGAGCTGTTTTTT. Amino acids: CASSQVLAGNTGELFF.

The rearrangement links TRBV7-2 to TRBJ2-3; weak D call: TRBD1 (5 bases). Trimming shortened V by 1 base and J by 7 bases, and 12 bases separated the two germline ends. Germline CDR1 SGHTA, CDR2 FQGNSA. This CDR3 is built from 14 residues. CDR3 coding DNA: TGTGCCAGCAGCTTAGAACCCAGGGCGAATACGCAGTATTTT. Translating it yields CASSLEPRANTQYF.

The chain combines TRBV12-2 with TRBJ2-4; the table assigns TRBD1, which was not confirmed against the DNA. TRBV12-2 is listed as a pseudogene. The CDR3 runs to 14 residues. In DNA form, the CDR3 reads TGTGCAAGTCGCGTCAGGACAGGCAAAAACATTCAGTACTTC. It translates to CASRVRTGKNIQYF.

The chain joins TRBV4-1 to TRBJ2-4; 8 bases match TRBD1. Germline V lookup: CDR1 MGHRA, CDR2 YSYEKL. CDR3 length: 16 amino acids. J was trimmed by 2 bases and V by 4 bases; bases with no gene match: 7. This CDR3 reads CASSPQGAQTKNIQYF. Written as DNA, the CDR3 is TGCGCCAGCAGCCCGCAGGGGGCCCAAACCAAAAACATTCAGTACTTC.

The rearrangement uses TRBV29-1 and TRBJ1-2; 7 positions match TRBD1. Germline V lookup: CDR1 SQVTM, CDR2 ANQGSEA. J was trimmed by 3 bases and V by 7 bases; bases with no gene match: 8. This CDR3 spans 13 amino acids. The CDR3 DNA reads TGCAGCGCCAGCGACAGGGACCACTATGGCTACACCTTC. Translation: CSASDRDHYGYTF.

The chain carries TRBV2 and TRBJ1-5; perhaps TRBD1 as D (6 bases). The CDR3 loop spans 15 amino acids. Germline CDR1 is SNHLY and CDR2 is FYNNEI. Trimming took 3 bases from V and 1 from J, leaving 10 bases between them. This CDR3 is CASSDRTGSNQPQHF. The CDR3 DNA is TGTGCCAGCAGTGATCGAACAGGGAGCAATCAGCCCCAGCATTTT.

The chain links TRBV5-1 to TRBJ1-1; 8 positions agree with TRBD1. From germline, CDR1 is SGHRS and CDR2 YFSETQ. The CDR3 has 14 amino acids. V lost 4 bases, J lost 3 bases, and 5 bases stayed unmatched. The DNA of the CDR3 is TGCGCCAGCAGCCCCCAGGGACAGGACACTGAAGCTTTCTTT. Protein product: CASSPQGQDTEAFF. Full variable domain (outside the CDR3, taken from reference TRBV5-1 and TRBJ1-1): KAGVTQTPRYLIKTRGQQVTLSCSPISGHRSVSWYQQTPGQGLQFLFEYFSETQRNKGNFPGRFSGRQFSNSRSEMNVSTLELGDSALYLCASSPQGQDTEAFFGQGTRLTVV.

The chain couples TRBV5-4 to TRBJ2-1; possible D gene TRBD2, 5 bases. CDR1 and CDR2 (germline): SGHNT, YYREEE (reference sequence). With 0 bases removed from V and 8 bases from J, the gap between germline ends came to 12 bases. The CDR3 spans 14 residues. In DNA form, the CDR3 reads TGTGCCAGCAGCTTGGGTCCCCCCGGGGATGAGCAGTTCTTC. Residues: CASSLGPPGDEQFF.

The chain links TRBV29-1 to TRBJ1-4; 7 bases agree with TRBD1. This CDR3 has 15 amino acids. The germline CDR1 and CDR2 sequences are SQVTM and ANQGSEA. V shed 6 bases and J 5 bases; nucleotides not matched to a gene: 12. DNA for the CDR3: TGCAGCGTAACTCAATCCGGGACAGCAAATGAAAAACTGTTTTTT. This sequence encodes CSVTQSGTANEKLFF.

V and J are TRBV9 and TRBJ1-1; D not certain. V was pared by 0 bases and J by 1 base, with 4 bases between. The CDR3 sequence is 13 residues long. Germline-derived CDR1 and CDR2 are SGDLS and YYNGEE. CDR3 in amino acids: CASSVGRNTEAFF. As DNA, the CDR3 is TGTGCCAGCAGCGTAGGCAGGAACACTGAAGCTTTCTTT.

This clone occurred once. The chain links TRBV27 to TRBJ1-4, with 7 bases identical to TRBD1. The CDR3 runs 15 residues. V shed 6 bases and J 7 bases; nucleotides not matched to a gene: 11. Germline V gene lookup returns CDR1 MNHEY and CDR2 SMNVEV (reference sequence). The chain's CDR3 is CASRPSGGLGEKLFF. The CDR3 DNA sequence: TGTGCCAGCAGGCCATCAGGGGGTTTGGGTGAAAAACTGTTTTTT.

This clone has more than one count but fewer than ten. V is TRBV5-6 and J is TRBJ1-5; possible D gene TRBD1, 6 bases. CDR3 length: 15 amino acids. The V end lost 1 base, the J end lost 4 bases, and 12 bases lay between the germline ends. Germline assignment: CDR1 SGHDT and CDR2 YYEEEE. The CDR3 DNA reads as TGTGCCAGCAGCTTGAGTTTAAGGGGGAATCAGCCCCAGCATTTT. Amino acids: CASSLSLRGNQPQHF.

Written as DNA, the CDR3 is TGTGCCAGCAGCTTAATCAAGGGTCAGGGAAGCACAGATACGCAGTATTTT. Its protein is CASSLIKGQGSTDTQYF. The chain uses TRBV7-2 and TRBJ2-3; D is perhaps TRBD1 (5 bases). This CDR3 contains 17 residues. The germline V and J ends were trimmed by 2 bases and 0 bases, with 15 bases remaining between them. The germline V gene has CDR1 SGHTA and CDR2 FQGNSA.

This chain joins TRBV7-8 and TRBJ2-7; 8 bases are a match to TRBD1. Germline values: CDR1 SGHVS, CDR2 FQNEAQ. The CDR3 totals 14 residues. J lost 4 bases, V lost 5 bases, and 7 bases had no gene match. The CDR3 DNA sequence: TGTGCCAGCAGCCCGAGAGGACAGGGTTACGAGCAGTACTTC. Amino acid sequence: CASSPRGQGYEQYF.

The chain combines TRBV27 with TRBJ1-1; D unclear. This CDR3 is 13 amino acids long. CDR1 and CDR2 (germline): MNHEY, SMNVEV (reference sequence). V was clipped by 7 bases and J by 4 bases, with 13 bases between them. The CDR3 protein is CASTLTVRTEAFF. CDR3 nucleotides: TGTGCCAGCACCCTAACGGTTCGCACTGAAGCTTTCTTT.

This clone was detected only a few times. The chain employs TRBV5-4 and TRBJ1-6; TRBD1 might be the D (5 bases). V was cut by 1 base and J by 7 bases, with 12 bases left in between. Germline assignment: CDR1 SGHNT and CDR2 YYREEE (reference sequence). The CDR3 length is 15 residues. CDR3 residues: CASSLSGGDNSPLHF. The CDR3 region has the DNA TGTGCCAGCAGCTTGTCCGGGGGGGACAATTCACCCCTCCACTTT.

This chain connects TRBV6-5 to TRBJ1-1; tentatively, D is TRBD1 (6 bases). The CDR3 spans 15 residues. V dropped 2 bases and J dropped 0 bases, with 10 bases sitting between them. From germline, CDR1 is MNHEY and CDR2 SVGAGI. The CDR3 spells CASSYLRTVNTEAFF. The DNA for the CDR3 is TGTGCCAGCAGTTACCTTCGGACAGTGAACACTGAAGCTTTCTTT.